This passage covers 27 T cell receptor beta chains from one sample sequenced in a study of T cell repertoires in cytomegalovirus infection. TCRdb re-derived calls from the reads in MiXCR, one entry per CDR3 protein. Here the sample spans some 99,000 distinct CDR3 sequences, around 30% being singletons. These TCRs' antigens remain unknown. Source: CD8+ T cells from cultured PBMCs, taken from culture after CMV antigen stimulation. These TCRs come from a human donor in good health (CMV status not recorded). Some clones in this sample may be carry-over from other donors' samples.

This clonotype was detected only a few times. The V and J genes are TRBV7-9 and TRBJ2-2; a weak D match, TRBD1 (5 bases). Germline CDR1 reads SEHNR; CDR2 reads FQNEAQ (reference sequence). V was shortened by 5 bases and J by 7 bases, with 11 bases between the two germline ends. The CDR3 extends over 13 amino acids. In nucleotides, the CDR3 is TGTGCCAGCAGCGCGCTCAGGGTCGGGGAGCTGTTTTTT. Translation gives CASSALRVGELFF.

This chain connects TRBV6-5 to TRBJ2-1, with 11 bases identical to TRBD1. This CDR3 contains 15 residues. The V gene end was trimmed by 6 bases and the J gene end by 6 bases; junction bases not matched to a gene: 7. Germline V gene sequence: CDR1 MNHEY, CDR2 SVGAGI. The CDR3 loop is CASSHRDRGFNEQFF. Here the CDR3 DNA reads TGTGCCAGCAGCCACCGGGACAGGGGGTTCAATGAGCAGTTCTTC.

This clonotype was counted at least ten times. The gene calls are TRBV29-1 and TRBJ2-7, with TRBD1 matching 8 bases. V was clipped by 4 bases and J by 4 bases; unmatched bases: 9. This CDR3 is 14 amino acids long. Per germline, CDR1 SQVTM and CDR2 ANQGSEA. CDR3 region: CSVASGQVGYEQYF. In DNA form, the CDR3 reads TGCAGCGTTGCTTCGGGACAGGTTGGTTACGAGCAGTACTTC.

V usage is TRBV19 and J usage is TRBJ1-5; D is ambiguous. The V end lost 3 bases, the J end lost 0 bases, and 6 bases lay between the germline ends. CDR1 is LNHDA, CDR2 SQIVND, per germline (reference sequence). The CDR3 sequence is 14 residues long. Here the CDR3 reads CASSIYNSNQPQHF. DNA of the CDR3: TGTGCCAGTAGTATTTACAATAGCAATCAGCCCCAGCATTTT. The entire variable domain, with the rest obtained from reference TRBV19 and TRBJ1-5, is as follows: DGGITQSPKYLFRKEGQNVTLSCEQNLNHDAMYWYRQDPGQGLRLIYYSQIVNDFQKGDIAEGYSVSREKKESFPLTVTSAQKNPTAFYLCASSIYNSNQPQHFGDGTRLSIL.

CDR3 residues: CASSPLHGQPRVENTEAFF. DNA for the CDR3: TGTGCCAGCAGTCCCCTCCATGGCCAGCCTAGGGTTGAGAACACTGAAGCTTTCTTT. The J gene is TRBJ1-1, the V gene TRBV28; D ambiguous. Germline CDR1 MDHEN, CDR2 SYDVKM. V lost 5 bases, J lost 1 base, and 26 bases lay in between. The CDR3 sequence is 19 residues long.

V usage is TRBV4-3 and J usage is TRBJ2-3; D may match TRBD1 or TRBD2 (5 bases each). Germline CDR1 LGHNA, CDR2 YSLEER. V was shortened by 3 bases and J by 5 bases, with 15 bases between the two germline ends. This CDR3 is 15 amino acids long. CDR3 sequence (DNA): TGCGCCAGCAGCCACGGGGTAGGGGCGGAAGATACGCAGTATTTT. Encoded protein: CASSHGVGAEDTQYF.

The chain recombines TRBV29-1 with TRBJ2-2, with 15 bases lining up with TRBD2. J was trimmed by 3 bases and V by 6 bases; bases with no gene match: 5. Germline CDR1 and CDR2: SQVTM and ANQGSEA. CDR3 length equals 16 residues. This chain's CDR3 is CSVGLAGGRDTGELFF. CDR3 DNA sequence: TGCAGCGTGGGACTAGCGGGGGGCCGGGACACCGGGGAGCTGTTTTTT.

V and J are TRBV28 and TRBJ2-5; 7 bases align to TRBD2. This CDR3 has 14 amino acids. CDR1 MDHEN and CDR2 SYDVKM come from the germline V gene. V shed 6 bases, J shed 4 bases, and the junction held 8 bases outside the gene matches. Written as DNA, the CDR3 is TGTGCCAGCAGGAGCGGGGAACCCAGAGAGACCCAGTACTTC. It translates to CASRSGEPRETQYF.

This clonotype was found a few times. This chain joins TRBV20-1 and TRBJ1-1; 7 nucleotides align to TRBD1. The CDR3 has 16 residues. Germline CDR1 is DFQATT and CDR2 is SNEGSKA (reference sequence). V shed 0 bases and J 10 bases; nucleotides not matched to a gene: 17. CDR3 sequence: CSARDWTDGDSFLAFF. CDR3 in DNA: TGCAGTGCTAGAGATTGGACCGATGGGGACAGTTTTTTAGCTTTCTTT.

In the case of this clonotype: A junction boundary mismatches the germline segment, possibly from a read error. The chain carries TRBV12-3 or TRBV12-4 and TRBJ1-1; a possible D gene is TRBD1 (5 bases). The CDR3 has 13 amino acids. The CDR3 reads CTSRVTMNTEAFF. CDR3 coding DNA: TGTACCAGCAGGGTCACCATGAACACTGAAGCTTTCTTT.

This clonotype was seen just once. The V and J genes are TRBV5-1 and TRBJ2-1, with TRBD2 identical over 8 bases. Per the germline V gene, CDR1 is SGHRS and CDR2 is YFSETQ. Unmatched junction bases numbered 13, after V lost 4 bases and J lost 7 bases. The CDR3 is made up of 16 amino acids. The CDR3 sequence: CASSPIGAGGRNEQFF. In nucleotides, the CDR3 is TGCGCCAGCAGCCCCATCGGGGCGGGGGGACGGAATGAGCAGTTCTTC.

The chain carries TRBV7-3 and TRBJ2-7; D is perhaps TRBD1 (6 bases). This CDR3 has 16 residues. CDR1 SGHTA and CDR2 FQGTGA come from the germline V gene. V was clipped by 5 bases and J by 6 bases, with 23 bases between them. The CDR3 DNA reads TGTGCCAGCAGCCCTTTTCCCGACAGGCTTGGGGGCGAGCAGTACTTC. Translating gives CASSPFPDRLGGEQYF.

The CDR3 spells CASSTGQFYEQYF. The CDR3 nucleotides are TGCGCCAGCAGCACGGGACAGTTTTACGAGCAGTACTTC. V usage is TRBV5-1 and J usage is TRBJ2-7; 7 nucleotides match TRBD1. Germline values: CDR1 SGHRS, CDR2 YFSETQ. The CDR3 length is 13 residues. The J segment lost 4 bases and the V segment lost 4 bases, leaving 5 bases of the junction unmatched.

J is TRBJ2-1 and V is TRBV4-1; 16 nucleotides agree with TRBD2. There are 20 residues in the CDR3. The germline gives CDR1 MGHRA, CDR2 YSYEKL. The J segment lost 7 bases and the V segment lost 4 bases, leaving 16 bases of the junction unmatched. In DNA form, the CDR3 reads TGCGCCAGCAGCCCGAAGGGACTAGCGGGGGGGCCGGCGCGGCGGAATGAGCAGTTCTTC. It translates to CASSPKGLAGGPARRNEQFF.

The chain combines TRBV14 with TRBJ2-7; TRBD1 matches at 7 bases. J was trimmed by 0 bases and V by 4 bases; bases with no gene match: 6. CDR3 length: 15 residues. Germline lookup yields CDR1 SGHDN and CDR2 FVKESK. This CDR3 is CASSPGTAYSYEQYF. In DNA form, the CDR3 reads TGTGCCAGCAGCCCCGGGACAGCTTACTCCTACGAGCAGTACTTC.

Regarding this clonotype: A much bigger clone sits one base away, suggesting this may be a read error. This sequence joins TRBV12-3 or TRBV12-4 and TRBJ1-5; 10 bases are shared with TRBD1. The CDR3 extends over 15 amino acids. Trimming at V came to 5 bases and at J to 9 bases, leaving 10 bases not matched to a gene. DNA for the CDR3: TGTGCCAGCAGTCCAGGGACAGGGGAACCTAGGCCCCAGCATTTT. As protein: CASSPGTGEPRPQHF.

The CDR3 bases are TGCAGTGCTAGACGCCGGGACGGCCCTACGCAGTATTTT. As protein: CSARRRDGPTQYF. The chain combines TRBV20-1 with TRBJ2-3; the D call may be TRBD1 or TRBD2 (5 bases each). V lost 2 bases and J lost 8, with 14 bases in between. From germline, CDR1 is DFQATT and CDR2 SNEGSKA (reference sequence). CDR3 length equals 13 residues.

The rearrangement joins TRBV5-1 to TRBJ2-7; 7 bases align to TRBD1. The CDR3 covers 16 residues. Germline-derived CDR1 and CDR2 are SGHRS and YFSETQ. V trimming: 0 bases; J trimming: 0 bases; junction bases outside the gene matches: 6. The CDR3 bases are TGCGCCAGCAGCTTGGCCGCCAGGGACAGCTCCTACGAGCAGTACTTC. It specifies CASSLAARDSSYEQYF.

The chain employs TRBV10-2 and TRBJ2-1; 10 nucleotides align to TRBD1. CDR3 length: 15 residues. The V gene end was trimmed by 3 bases and the J gene end by 6 bases; junction bases not matched to a gene: 5. Germline V gene sequence: CDR1 WSHSY, CDR2 SAAADI. The DNA for the CDR3 is TGCGCCAGCAGTGACGGGACAGGGGCCCCCAATGAGCAGTTCTTC. As protein: CASSDGTGAPNEQFF.

The V gene is TRBV12-3 or TRBV12-4, the J gene TRBJ2-1; 12 bases agree with TRBD2. V was clipped by 7 bases and J by 8 bases; unmatched bases: 9. This CDR3 contains 15 residues. The CDR3 DNA follows: TGTGCCAGCAAAGTGACTAGCGGGGGCCTCGATGAGCAGTTCTTC. Its translation is CASKVTSGGLDEQFF.

As for this clonotype: Sequence at one end of the junction differs from germline and may be a read error. The rearrangement uses TRBV7-9 and TRBJ1-1; D is ambiguous. This CDR3 has 13 residues. The germline gives CDR1 SEHNR, CDR2 FQNEAQ (reference sequence). The DNA for the CDR3 is TGTGTCAGCAGCCCCCGTTTTCTCAAAGAAGCTTTCTTT. It yields the protein CVSSPRFLKEAFF.

This clonotype was observed many times. This rearrangement joins TRBV7-8 to TRBJ2-5, with TRBD1 matching over 10 bases. With V trimmed by 5 bases and J by 4 bases, 7 bases remained unmatched. There are 15 residues in the CDR3. Germline CDR1 SGHVS, CDR2 FQNEAQ. CDR3 in DNA: TGTGCCAGCAGCCGACACCGACAGGGGGCAGAGACCCAGTACTTC. Amino acids: CASSRHRQGAETQYF.

The gene calls are TRBV6-1 and TRBJ2-1, with no clear D. V dropped 5 bases and J dropped 2 bases, with 13 bases sitting between them. This CDR3 comprises 15 residues. The germline gives CDR1 MNHNS, CDR2 SASEGT. The CDR3 nucleotides read TGTGCCAGCAGTCGCGACTCGTCCGCCTACAATGAGCAGTTCTTC. Protein: CASSRDSSAYNEQFF.

This clonotype was detected many times. The rearrangement uses TRBV7-2 and TRBJ2-4; 9 bases are a match to TRBD2. The CDR3 totals 16 residues. CDR1 and CDR2 (germline): SGHTA, FQGNSA. The V gene end was trimmed by 0 bases and the J gene end by 5 bases; junction bases not matched to a gene: 5. The CDR3 DNA sequence: TGTGCCAGCAGCTTAGCCCTAGCGGGGTTCGAAAACATTCAGTACTTC. Translation: CASSLALAGFENIQYF.

The chain couples TRBV12-5 to TRBJ1-2; no clear D. CDR1 and CDR2 from the germline V gene are LGHNT and FRNRAP. The CDR3 contains 14 residues. The V and J ends lost 0 bases and 8 bases respectively, with 13 bases between them. CDR3 residues: CASGLVGGSSGYTF. The CDR3 region has the DNA TGTGCTAGTGGTTTGGTGGGAGGGAGCAGCGGCTACACCTTC.

V and J are TRBV9 and TRBJ1-1; D possibly corresponds to TRBD1 (5 bases). Trimming pared 3 bases from V and 4 bases from J, leaving 10 bases between. The CDR3 is made up of 13 amino acids. Germline loops: CDR1 SGDLS, CDR2 YYNGEE. CDR3 coding DNA: TGTGCCAGCAGCGCGGGGGGGGTCACTGAAGCTTTCTTT. Translating it yields CASSAGGVTEAFF. The full variable domain, rest sourced from reference TRBV9 and TRBJ1-1, is DSGVTQTPKHLITATGQRVTLRCSPRSGDLSVYWYQQSLDQGLQFLIQYYNGEERAKGNILERFSAQQFPDLHSELNLSSLELGDSALYFCASSAGGVTEAFFGQGTRLTVV.

This clonotype was recorded many times. The V gene is TRBV6-2 or TRBV6-3, the J gene TRBJ2-7; 9 nucleotides match TRBD2. This CDR3 is built from 15 residues. V lost 2 bases to trimming and J lost 1 base; unmatched junction nucleotides: 3. Germline CDR1 MNHEY, CDR2 SVGEGT. The CDR3 spells CASSYEAGGSYEQYF. In nucleotides, the CDR3 is TGTGCCAGCAGTTACGAAGCGGGGGGATCCTACGAGCAGTACTTC.